The 19 T cell receptor beta chains below were found in one sample sequenced in a study of blood T cell repertoires in COVID-19. The repertoire was sequenced with immunoSEQ multiplex PCR; TCRdb's copy has only in-frame clones and lacks some. The table has approximately 120,000 clones, 75% to 90% seen once; the top ten hold 3.2%. Source material: peripheral blood. These receptors came from an elderly woman with COVID-19, enrolled during active disease.

This chain links TRBV6-5 with TRBJ1-4; 8 bases align to TRBD1. The CDR3 is 14 residues long. CDR1 MNHEY and CDR2 SVGAGI come from the germline V gene. Losses at the gene ends were 8 bases for V and 8 bases for J; bases not matched to a gene: 10. The CDR3 loop is CASGPGRGQEKLFF. The CDR3 region has the DNA TGTGCCAGCGGCCCCGGCAGGGGGCAGGAAAAACTGTTTTTT.

The chain couples TRBV12-3 or TRBV12-4 to TRBJ1-5, with D hard to call. Trimming shortened V by 5 bases and J by 3 bases, and 8 bases separated the two germline ends. The length of the CDR3 is 13 residues. Here the CDR3 reads CASSAQDNQPQHF. CDR3 coding DNA: TGTGCCAGCAGTGCCCAGGACAATCAGCCCCAGCATTTT.

This chain uses TRBV5-5 with TRBJ1-2, with TRBD1 matching 9 bases. Germline assignment: CDR1 SGHKS and CDR2 YYEKEE (reference sequence). This CDR3 comprises 14 residues. V lost 4 bases, J lost 4 bases, and 5 bases stayed unmatched. The DNA for the CDR3 is TGTGCCAGCAGCGTAGGACAGGGGAGCTATGGCTACACCTTC. This codes for CASSVGQGSYGYTF. The entire variable domain, with the rest obtained from reference TRBV5-5 and TRBJ1-2, is as follows: DAGVTQSPTHLIKTRGQQVTLRCSPISGHKSVSWYQQVLGQGPQFIFQYYEKEERGRGNFPDRFSARQFPNYSSELNVNALLLGDSALYLCASSVGQGSYGYTFGSGTRLTVV.

The rearrangement uses TRBV4-2 and TRBJ2-3; TRBD2 might be the D (6 bases). CDR3 length: 18 residues. V was shortened by 3 bases and J by 1 base, with 20 bases between the two germline ends. Germline V gene sequence: CDR1 LGHNA, CDR2 YNFKEQ. CDR3 in DNA: TGTGCCAGCAGCCAGGGCGGGGCGACCCCAGTACGCACAGATACGCAGTATTTT. The encoded protein is CASSQGGATPVRTDTQYF.

The chain combines TRBV29-1 with TRBJ2-7; D might be TRBD1 (6 bases). The CDR3 is made up of 13 amino acids. V dropped 2 bases and J dropped 4 bases, with 12 bases sitting between them. Germline CDR1 is SQVTM and CDR2 is ANQGSEA. The CDR3 DNA follows: TGCAGCGTTGAAACGGACAGATCATACGAGCAGTACTTC. Amino acids: CSVETDRSYEQYF.

In DNA form, the CDR3 reads TGTGCCAGCAGCTTAAAGGGACAGGGGAACACCGGGGAGCTGTTTTTT. This encodes CASSLKGQGNTGELFF. V usage is TRBV7-3 and J usage is TRBJ2-2; 9 bases are shared with TRBD1. Germline-derived CDR1 and CDR2 are SGHTA and FQGTGA. CDR3 length: 16 amino acids. V dropped 1 base and J dropped 1; count of bases not matched to a gene: 1.

The CDR3 DNA reads as TGTGCCAGCAGTCGAGGGGGGGGGCTTTATGGCTACACCTTC. This sequence encodes CASSRGGGLYGYTF. The V call is TRBV5-4, the J call TRBJ1-2; perhaps TRBD1 as D (6 bases). The CDR3 has 14 amino acids. Trimming left V 5 bases short and J 5 bases short, with 16 bases between. Germline-derived CDR1 and CDR2 are SGHNT and YYREEE (reference sequence).

The chain joins TRBV9 to TRBJ2-7; 8 bases agree with TRBD1. The germline V gene has CDR1 SGDLS and CDR2 YYNGEE. The CDR3 sequence is 14 residues long. The trim removed 5 bases at V and 6 bases at J, leaving 10 bases unmatched. The CDR3 spells CASSVGTGWVEQYF. CDR3 bases: TGTGCCAGCAGTGTCGGGACAGGTTGGGTCGAGCAGTACTTC.

The count of this clone is one. This rearrangement joins TRBV5-4 to TRBJ2-7; no reliable D call. V lost 4 bases and J 0 bases, leaving 14 bases between the germline ends. The V gene's germline CDR1 is SGHNT and CDR2 YYREEE (reference sequence). There are 15 residues in the CDR3. Here the CDR3 reads CASSPIGGTSYEQYF. The CDR3 nucleotides read TGTGCCAGCAGCCCCATTGGCGGAACCTCCTACGAGCAGTACTTC.

The chain links TRBV2 to TRBJ1-4; 7 bases fit TRBD1. Germline values: CDR1 SNHLY, CDR2 FYNNEI. The CDR3 has 14 residues. The J segment lost 4 bases and the V segment lost 5 bases, leaving 4 bases of the junction unmatched. CDR3 amino acids: CASSNYRGNEKLFF. The CDR3 bases are TGTGCCAGCAGTAATTACAGGGGTAATGAAAAACTGTTTTTT.

This clone was recorded once. The chain combines TRBV5-5 with TRBJ2-7; 9 nucleotides line up with TRBD2. V trimming: 4 bases; J trimming: 2 bases; junction bases outside the gene matches: 10. The germline V gene has CDR1 SGHKS and CDR2 YYEKEE (reference sequence). The CDR3 is made up of 16 amino acids. The CDR3 region has the DNA TGTGCCAGCAGCCGTATTCAAGCGGGAGGACCCTACGAGCAGTACTTC. The encoded protein is CASSRIQAGGPYEQYF. Full variable domain (outside the CDR3, taken from reference TRBV5-5 and TRBJ2-7): DAGVTQSPTHLIKTRGQQVTLRCSPISGHKSVSWYQQVLGQGPQFIFQYYEKEERGRGNFPDRFSARQFPNYSSELNVNALLLGDSALYLCASSRIQAGGPYEQYFGPGTRLTVT.

The V gene is TRBV19, the J gene TRBJ1-6; no firm D call. CDR1 and CDR2 from the germline V gene are LNHDA and SQIVND (reference sequence). Trimming took off 5 bases at V and 8 bases at J, with 16 bases between the two ends. This CDR3 contains 15 residues. CDR3 in amino acids: CASSSGILRDSPLHF. The CDR3 DNA is TGTGCCAGTAGTTCCGGGATCCTCAGAGATTCACCCCTCCACTTT.

This clone was counted between two and nine times. The chain has TRBV15 and TRBJ1-1; the D is unclear. The CDR3 extends over 14 amino acids. The ends were cut back, 3 bases at V and 6 bases at J, with 14 bases in the middle. Germline-derived CDR1 and CDR2 are LNHNV and YYDKDF (reference sequence). The DNA for the CDR3 is TGTGCCACCAGCAGGGATGCCGGGTTGGCTGAAGCTTTCTTT. Protein product: CATSRDAGLAEAFF.

The chain couples TRBV12-3 or TRBV12-4 to TRBJ1-2; TRBD1 aligns across 7 bases. J was trimmed by 9 bases and V by 1 base; bases with no gene match: 2. This CDR3 region has 12 residues. The CDR3 DNA sequence: TGTGCCAGCAGTTTAGAGGACAGGAGCTACACCTTC. Translating gives CASSLEDRSYTF.

This chain connects TRBV2 to TRBJ1-5; 8 positions match TRBD1. CDR1 is SNHLY and CDR2 is FYNNEI in the germline V gene. The CDR3 consists of 14 residues. With V trimmed by 6 bases and J by 3 bases, 4 bases remained unmatched. CDR3 residues: CASRWTGNNQPQHF. In nucleotides, the CDR3 is TGTGCCAGCAGGTGGACAGGGAACAATCAGCCCCAGCATTTT.

This chain joins TRBV2 and TRBJ2-3; D may be TRBD1 (8 bases). This CDR3 comprises 19 residues. The V end lost 6 bases, the J end lost 1 base, and 26 bases lay between the germline ends. Germline CDR1 reads SNHLY; CDR2 reads FYNNEI. The DNA of the CDR3 is TGTGCCAGCAGGCCCTACAACAGGGGGGGACTAAGGGGCACAGATACGCAGTATTTT. Its protein product is CASRPYNRGGLRGTDTQYF.

The genes are TRBV28 and TRBJ1-2; 9 bases line up with TRBD1. Germline-derived CDR1 and CDR2 are MDHEN and SYDVKM. CDR3 length equals 14 residues. The J segment lost 2 bases and the V segment lost 6 bases, leaving 4 bases of the junction unmatched. The CDR3 sequence: CASRLQGANYGYTF. CDR3 nucleotide sequence: TGTGCCAGCAGATTACAGGGGGCGAACTATGGCTACACCTTC.

The chain recombines TRBV11-2 with TRBJ2-7; 8 bases match TRBD1. CDR1 and CDR2 from the germline V gene are SGHAT and FQNNGV. The CDR3 is made up of 15 amino acids. V dropped 4 bases and J dropped 2; count of bases not matched to a gene: 7. CDR3 nucleotide sequence: TGTGCCAGCAGCTCCGGGACAGGCTCAACCTACGAGCAGTACTTC. Translation gives CASSSGTGSTYEQYF.

The chain is built from TRBV20-1 and TRBJ2-3, with TRBD2 identical over 7 bases. Germline V gene sequence: CDR1 DFQATT, CDR2 SNEGSKA (reference sequence). V was pared by 3 bases and J by 4 bases, with 10 bases of the junction left unmatched. This CDR3 contains 15 residues. The CDR3 DNA follows: TGCAGTGCTAGTGTTGCGGGAGAGGCGGCAGATACGCAGTATTTT. It encodes CSASVAGEAADTQYF.